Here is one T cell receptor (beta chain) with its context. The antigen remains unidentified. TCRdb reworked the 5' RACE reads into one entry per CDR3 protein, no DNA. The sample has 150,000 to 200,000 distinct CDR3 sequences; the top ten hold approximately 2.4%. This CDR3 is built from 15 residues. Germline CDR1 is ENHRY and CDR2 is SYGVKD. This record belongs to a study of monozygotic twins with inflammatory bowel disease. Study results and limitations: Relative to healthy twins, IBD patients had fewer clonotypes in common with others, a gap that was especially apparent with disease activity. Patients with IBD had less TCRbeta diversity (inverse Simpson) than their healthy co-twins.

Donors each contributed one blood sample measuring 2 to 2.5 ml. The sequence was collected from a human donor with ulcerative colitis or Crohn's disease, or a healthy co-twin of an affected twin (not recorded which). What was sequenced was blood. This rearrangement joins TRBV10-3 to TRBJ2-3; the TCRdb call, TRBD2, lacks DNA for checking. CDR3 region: CAISVASAVTDTQYF.